These T cell receptor beta chains were read from a single sample in a study of T cells in Graves' hyperthyroidism and ophthalmopathy. TCRdb reanalysed the multiplex PCR reads using MiXCR and keeps one entry per CDR3 protein. The sample lists around 440,000 distinct CDR3 sequences, roughly 14% seen once, with over 12% in the top ten. Material: blood. The receptor source for this set is a young woman with Graves' hyperthyroidism. Each CDR3 is given with its conserved first and last residue. A D gene is named only where the DNA matches it firmly. Clone size appears in some rows only: once, few, many, or a class for an expanded clone.

J gene: TRBJ2-5
V gene: TRBV10-3
clone size: many
D gene: TRBD2
CDR3 DNA: TGTGCCATCAGTGTGGGACTAGCGGGAGGTCAAGAGACCCAGTACTTC
CDR3 protein: CAISVGLAGGQETQYF

J gene: TRBJ2-7
V gene: TRBV19
clone size: -
D gene: TRBD2
CDR3 DNA: TGTGCCAGTAGTATACGGACTAGCGGTTACTACGAGCAGTACTTC
CDR3 protein: CASSIRTSGYYEQYF

J gene: TRBJ2-5
V gene: TRBV7-9
clone size: many
D gene: -
CDR3 DNA: TGTGCCAGCAGCTTAGCTGCAGGGTGGGAGACCCAGTACTTC
CDR3 protein: CASSLAAGWETQYF

J gene: TRBJ2-1
V gene: TRBV20-1
clone size: -
D gene: -
CDR3 DNA: TGCAGTGCTAGGGCCGTCACAAGCTCCTACAATGAGCAGTTCTTC
CDR3 protein: CSARAVTSSYNEQFF

J gene: TRBJ1-2
V gene: TRBV9
clone size: few
D gene: -
CDR3 DNA: TGTGCCAGCAGCGTAGAGGTCTGGACGGAGAACTATGGCTACACCTTC
CDR3 protein: CASSVEVWTENYGYTF

J gene: TRBJ1-6
V gene: TRBV7-9
clone size: few
D gene: -
CDR3 DNA: TGTGCCAGCAGCTTAGTAGGGCAGAACCTGGATTCACCCCTCCACTTT
CDR3 protein: CASSLVGQNLDSPLHF

J gene: TRBJ1-4
V gene: TRBV3-1
clone size: -
D gene: -
CDR3 DNA: TGTGCCAGCAGCGGTACATCCCGGGACGCCAGGCTCGGACTGTTTTTT
CDR3 protein: CASSGTSRDARLGLFF

J gene: TRBJ2-2
V gene: TRBV3-1
clone size: -
D gene: TRBD2
CDR3 DNA: TGTGCCAGCAGCCATCGAGCGGGAGGGTACGGGGAGCTGTTTTTT
CDR3 protein: CASSHRAGGYGELFF

J gene: TRBJ2-2
V gene: TRBV7-3
clone size: -
D gene: TRBD2
CDR3 DNA: TGTGCCAGCAGCTACTCGGGGGGTGTCGTGGAGCTGTTTTTT
CDR3 protein: CASSYSGGVVELFF

J gene: TRBJ2-3
V gene: TRBV7-8
clone size: -
D gene: TRBD1
CDR3 DNA: TGTGCCAGCAGCTTAGTAAGACAGGGTGGGGACACAGATACGCAGTATTTT
CDR3 protein: CASSLVRQGGDTDTQYF

J gene: TRBJ1-3
V gene: TRBV6-5
clone size: once
D gene: -
CDR3 DNA: TGTGCCAGCAGTTACTCGTCCGGGGCACGGAGTAACACCATATATTTT
CDR3 protein: CASSYSSGARSNTIYF

J gene: TRBJ2-5
V gene: TRBV5-6
clone size: few
D gene: TRBD2
CDR3 DNA: TGTGCCAGCAGCTTGGTCCCTCTAGGGACTAGCGGGGGTCAGACCCAGTACTTC
CDR3 protein: CASSLVPLGTSGGQTQYF

J gene: TRBJ2-1
V gene: TRBV20-1
clone size: -
D gene: TRBD2
CDR3 DNA: TGCAGTGCAGAAGCGGGAGGCAGGTATGAGCAGTTCTTC
CDR3 protein: CSAEAGGRYEQFF

J gene: TRBJ1-2
V gene: TRBV2
clone size: many
D gene: TRBD1
CDR3 DNA: TGTGCCAGCGGTTCCGGGACAGGGGGTGGCGGCTACACCTTC
CDR3 protein: CASGSGTGGGGYTF

J gene: TRBJ1-1
V gene: TRBV4-3
clone size: many
D gene: -
CDR3 DNA: TGCGCCAGCAGCCAACCGGGGATGAACACTGAAGCTTTCTTT
CDR3 protein: CASSQPGMNTEAFF

J gene: TRBJ2-7
V gene: TRBV29-1
clone size: many
D gene: TRBD1
CDR3 DNA: TGCAGCGTGGAAACAGGGGGTGCCTACGAGCAGTACTTC
CDR3 protein: CSVETGGAYEQYF

J gene: TRBJ2-1
V gene: TRBV27
clone size: -
D gene: TRBD2
CDR3 DNA: TGTGCCAGCAGTTTCCTTAGCGGGAGTTTGTACAATGAGCAGTTCTTC
CDR3 protein: CASSFLSGSLYNEQFF

J gene: TRBJ2-6
V gene: TRBV2
clone size: many
D gene: -
CDR3 DNA: TGTGCCAGCAAAAGGGCACGGACCACCATGGCTGGGGGGGCCAACGTCCTGACTTTC
CDR3 protein: CASKRARTTMAGGANVLTF

J gene: TRBJ1-1
V gene: TRBV7-6
clone size: few
D gene: -
CDR3 DNA: TGTGCCAGCAGCTTAGGGGCCCCTGGGGCGGTCGCTGAAGCTTTCTTT
CDR3 protein: CASSLGAPGAVAEAFF

J gene: TRBJ1-3
V gene: TRBV12-3/TRBV12-4
clone size: many
D gene: -
CDR3 DNA: TGTGCCAGCAGTCAAGACGGGCCCAGCTCTGGAAACACCATATATTTT
CDR3 protein: CASSQDGPSSGNTIYF

J gene: TRBJ2-1
V gene: TRBV6-1
clone size: -
D gene: -
CDR3 DNA: TGTGCCAGCAGTTCAAAGGGGGGTTACAATGAGCAGTTCTTC
CDR3 protein: CASSSKGGYNEQFF

J gene: TRBJ1-5
V gene: TRBV10-3
clone size: -
D gene: -
CDR3 DNA: TGTGCCATCAGTGAGAGAACAGCTTATCAGCCCCAGCATTTT
CDR3 protein: CAISERTAYQPQHF

J gene: TRBJ2-3
V gene: TRBV20-1
clone size: many
D gene: -
CDR3 DNA: TGCAGTGCTTCCTCCCGGGGGACCTCCACAGATACGCAGTATTTT
CDR3 protein: CSASSRGTSTDTQYF

J gene: TRBJ2-5
V gene: TRBV6-5
clone size: -
D gene: TRBD1
CDR3 DNA: TGTGCCAGCAGTTACCAGGGGGCGCTTGTAGAGACCCAGTACTTC
CDR3 protein: CASSYQGALVETQYF

J gene: TRBJ1-2
V gene: TRBV5-1
clone size: many
D gene: TRBD1
CDR3 DNA: TGCGCCAGCACCGACCGGGACAGGAACTATGGCTACACCTTC
CDR3 protein: CASTDRDRNYGYTF

J gene: TRBJ2-7
V gene: TRBV10-2
clone size: few
D gene: TRBD1
CDR3 DNA: TGCGCCAGCAGTTCCTCGGGACAGGGTTACGAGCAGTACTTC
CDR3 protein: CASSSSGQGYEQYF

J gene: TRBJ2-3
V gene: TRBV6-1
clone size: many
D gene: -
CDR3 DNA: TGTGCCAGCAGTCGACTAACAGGGTTCGGCACAGATACGCAGTATTTT
CDR3 protein: CASSRLTGFGTDTQYF

J gene: TRBJ2-1
V gene: TRBV5-1
clone size: many
D gene: TRBD2
CDR3 DNA: TGCGCCAGCAGCTTTCAGCGGGGGATTGCTGAGCAGTTCTTC
CDR3 protein: CASSFQRGIAEQFF

J gene: TRBJ2-5
V gene: TRBV12-3/TRBV12-4
clone size: -
D gene: -
CDR3 DNA: TGTGCCAGCAGTTCTGACCGTCGGGACGGGCAAGAGACCCAGTACTTC
CDR3 protein: CASSSDRRDGQETQYF

J gene: TRBJ2-1
V gene: TRBV4-3
clone size: few
D gene: TRBD2
CDR3 DNA: TGCGCCAGCAGCCAAGTCGAAGCGGGGGGACGGGAGCAGTTCTTC
CDR3 protein: CASSQVEAGGREQFF

J gene: TRBJ2-1
V gene: TRBV7-3
clone size: many
D gene: -
CDR3 DNA: TGTGCCAGCAGCTCGACAGGCCTAACTGACAATGAGCAGTTCTTC
CDR3 protein: CASSSTGLTDNEQFF

J gene: TRBJ2-7
V gene: TRBV27
clone size: few
D gene: -
CDR3 DNA: TGTGCCAGCAGTCCCCTAGGAGGGTCGAGGAACGAGCAGTACTTC
CDR3 protein: CASSPLGGSRNEQYF

J gene: TRBJ1-1
V gene: TRBV27
clone size: many
D gene: -
CDR3 DNA: TGTGCCAGCAGTTTATACGGCCTTGGGATAGGGATTGGGGGTCTTGGTTACACTGAAGCTTTCTTT
CDR3 protein: CASSLYGLGIGIGGLGYTEAFF